The entry that follows covers one T cell receptor (beta chain) sequence. The CDR3 loop spans 14 amino acids. V lost 3 bases and J lost 3, with 11 bases in between. The germline V gene encodes CDR1 KGHSH and CDR2 LQKENI. The data are from a study of blood T cell repertoires in COVID-19. Original methodology: Amplification from reference gene primers served as the basis for estimated nucleated cell counts. Libraries were prepared by immunoSEQ multiplex PCR; TCRdb keeps only in-frame clonotypes and omits some of them. The V and J calls and clone size are taken from that table; D and trimming were inferred from the DNA. The sample lists about 250,000 clones, roughly 86% seen once, with 1.5% to 2% in the top ten.

The rearrangement links TRBV18 to TRBJ1-2; D call uncertain. The specimen was peripheral blood. The clonotype was recovered from a woman aged 60-75 years who had recovered from COVID-19. CDR3 sequence (DNA): TGTGCCAGCTCACCTTCCCCCCGGGACTATGGCTACACCTTC. Translating it yields CASSPSPRDYGYTF.